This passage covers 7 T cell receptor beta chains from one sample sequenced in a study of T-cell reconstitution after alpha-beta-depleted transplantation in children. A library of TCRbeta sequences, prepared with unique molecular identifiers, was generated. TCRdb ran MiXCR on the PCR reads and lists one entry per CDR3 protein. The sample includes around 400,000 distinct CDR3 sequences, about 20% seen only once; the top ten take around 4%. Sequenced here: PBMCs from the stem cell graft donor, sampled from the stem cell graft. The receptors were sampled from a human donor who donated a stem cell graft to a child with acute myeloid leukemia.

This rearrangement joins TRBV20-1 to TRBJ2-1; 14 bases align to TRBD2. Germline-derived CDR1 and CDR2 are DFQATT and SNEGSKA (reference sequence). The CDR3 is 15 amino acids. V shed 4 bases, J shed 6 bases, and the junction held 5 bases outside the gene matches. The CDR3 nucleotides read TGCAGTGCTATTACCGGGACTAGCGGGAGCAATGAGCAGTTCTTC. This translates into CSAITGTSGSNEQFF.

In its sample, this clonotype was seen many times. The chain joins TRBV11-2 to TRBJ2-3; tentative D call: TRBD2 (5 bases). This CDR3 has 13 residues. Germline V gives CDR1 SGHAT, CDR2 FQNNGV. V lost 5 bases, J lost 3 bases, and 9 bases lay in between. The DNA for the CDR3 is TGTGCCAGCAGCACCAGAGGGACAGATACGCAGTATTTT. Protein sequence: CASSTRGTDTQYF.

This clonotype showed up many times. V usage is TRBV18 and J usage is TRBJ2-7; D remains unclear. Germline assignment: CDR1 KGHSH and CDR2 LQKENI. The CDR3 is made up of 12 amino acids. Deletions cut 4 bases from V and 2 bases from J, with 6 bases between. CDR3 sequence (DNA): TGTGCCAGCTCACTGGACCCCTACGAGCAGTACTTC. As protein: CASSLDPYEQYF. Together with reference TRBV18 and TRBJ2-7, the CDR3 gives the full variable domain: NAGVMQNPRHLVRRRGQEARLRCSPMKGHSHVYWYRQLPEEGLKFMVYLQKENIIDESGMPKERFSAEFPKEGPSILRIQQVVRGDSAAYFCASSLDPYEQYFGPGTRLTVT.

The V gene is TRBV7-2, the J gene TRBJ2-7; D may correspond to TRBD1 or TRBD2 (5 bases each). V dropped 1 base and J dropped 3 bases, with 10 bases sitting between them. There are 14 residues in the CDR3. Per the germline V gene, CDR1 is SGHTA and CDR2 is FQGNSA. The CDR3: CASSLGGAGYEQYF. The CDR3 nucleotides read TGTGCCAGCAGCTTAGGAGGGGCGGGCTACGAGCAGTACTTC.

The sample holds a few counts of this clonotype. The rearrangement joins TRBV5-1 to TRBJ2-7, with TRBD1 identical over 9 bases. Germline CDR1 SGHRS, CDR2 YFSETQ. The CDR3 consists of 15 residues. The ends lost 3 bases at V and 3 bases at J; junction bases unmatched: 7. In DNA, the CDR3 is TGCGCCAGCAGCTCGGAGGACAGGGGCTACTACGAGCAGTACTTC. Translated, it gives CASSSEDRGYYEQYF. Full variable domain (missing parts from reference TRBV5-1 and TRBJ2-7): KAGVTQTPRYLIKTRGQQVTLSCSPISGHRSVSWYQQTPGQGLQFLFEYFSETQRNKGNFPGRFSGRQFSNSRSEMNVSTLELGDSALYLCASSSEDRGYYEQYFGPGTRLTVT.

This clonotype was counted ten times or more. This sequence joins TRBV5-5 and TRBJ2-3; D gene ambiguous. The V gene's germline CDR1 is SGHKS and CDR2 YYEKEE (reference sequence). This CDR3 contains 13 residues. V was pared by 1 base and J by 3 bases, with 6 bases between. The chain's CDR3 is CASSLYVTDTQYF. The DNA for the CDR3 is TGTGCCAGCAGCTTGTATGTGACAGATACGCAGTATTTT.

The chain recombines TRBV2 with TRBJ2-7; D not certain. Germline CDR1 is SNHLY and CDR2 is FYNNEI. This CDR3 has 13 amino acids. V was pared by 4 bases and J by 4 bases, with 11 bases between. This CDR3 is CASSALPTYEQYF. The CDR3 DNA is TGTGCCAGCAGTGCCCTCCCTACGTACGAGCAGTACTTC.